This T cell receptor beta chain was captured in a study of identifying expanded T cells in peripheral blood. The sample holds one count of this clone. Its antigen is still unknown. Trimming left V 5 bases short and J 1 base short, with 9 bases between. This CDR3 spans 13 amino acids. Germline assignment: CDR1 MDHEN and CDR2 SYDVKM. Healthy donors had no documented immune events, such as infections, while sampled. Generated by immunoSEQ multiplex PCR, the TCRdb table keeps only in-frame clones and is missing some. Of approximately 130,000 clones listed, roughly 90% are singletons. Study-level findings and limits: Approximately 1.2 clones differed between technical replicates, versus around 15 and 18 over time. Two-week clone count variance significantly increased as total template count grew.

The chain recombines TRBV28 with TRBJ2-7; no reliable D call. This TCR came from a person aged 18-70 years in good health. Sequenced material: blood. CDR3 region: CASSPEISYEQYF. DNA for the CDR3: TGTGCCAGCAGTCCGGAGATTTCCTACGAGCAGTACTTC.